This entry lists 7 T cell receptor beta chains sequenced from one sample in a study of cytomegalovirus exposure and HLA in healthy donors. Primers: 60 Vbeta forward and 13 Jbeta reverse. Here immunoSEQ multiplex PCR was the method, and the copy in TCRdb shows in-frame clones only, minus some. The table has around 80,000 clones, around 70% seen once. The source material was PBMCs. These receptors were obtained from a man aged 40-49 years in good health and CMV-seropositive.

This clone was found once. The chain carries TRBV5-1 and TRBJ2-7, with D possibly being TRBD2 (8 bases). Trimming shortened V by 4 bases and J by 2 bases, and 13 bases separated the two germline ends. This CDR3 is 14 amino acids long. Germline V gene sequence: CDR1 SGHRS, CDR2 YFSETQ. This CDR3 reads CASSREGQTYEQYF. As DNA, the CDR3 is TGCGCCAGCAGCCGGGAGGGACAGACCTACGAGCAGTACTTC. The whole variable domain, filled in from reference TRBV5-1 and TRBJ2-7, reads KAGVTQTPRYLIKTRGQQVTLSCSPISGHRSVSWYQQTPGQGLQFLFEYFSETQRNKGNFPGRFSGRQFSNSRSEMNVSTLELGDSALYLCASSREGQTYEQYFGPGTRLTVT.

J is TRBJ2-1 and V is TRBV6-1, with TRBD1 matching 10 bases. The J segment lost 8 bases and the V segment lost 4 bases, leaving 11 bases of the junction unmatched. The CDR3 covers 16 residues. Germline-derived CDR1 and CDR2 are MNHNS and SASEGT. This CDR3 is CASSGWGTGVGHEQFF. The CDR3 coding sequence is TGTGCCAGCAGTGGCTGGGGGACAGGGGTCGGGCATGAGCAGTTCTTC.

The rearrangement joins TRBV10-3 to TRBJ2-3, with TRBD1 matching 7 bases. After removal of 3 bases from V and 6 bases from J, the junction contained 3 bases not matched to a gene. CDR3 length equals 13 residues. Germline V gene data show CDR1 as ENHRY and CDR2 as SYGVKD. The CDR3: CAISDGTVDTQYF. Here the CDR3 DNA reads TGTGCCATCAGTGATGGGACAGTCGATACGCAGTATTTT.

The rearrangement uses TRBV14 and TRBJ2-1; D is unclear. The length of the CDR3 is 16 residues. Germline assignment: CDR1 SGHDN and CDR2 FVKESK. Trimming removed 1 base at V and 7 bases at J, with 17 bases between. The CDR3 DNA sequence: TGTGCCAGCAGCCAAGCGGCCTCCATCCTCGGGAATGAGCAGTTCTTC. Translation gives CASSQAASILGNEQFF. Using reference TRBV14 and TRBJ2-1 for the parts outside the CDR3, the full variable domain is EAGVTQFPSHSVIEKGQTVTLRCDPISGHDNLYWYRRVMGKEIKFLLHFVKESKQDESGMPNNRFLAERTGGTYSTLKVQPAELEDSGVYFCASSQAASILGNEQFFGPGTRLTVL.

The V and J genes are TRBV27 and TRBJ1-1; D gene uncertain. The germline V and J ends were trimmed by 7 bases and 6 bases, with 12 bases remaining between them. The CDR3 is made up of 12 amino acids. Per germline, CDR1 MNHEY and CDR2 SMNVEV (reference sequence). CDR3 DNA sequence: TGTGCCAGCATCCCGGGGAGGCCTGAAGCTTTCTTT. Residues: CASIPGRPEAFF.

The chain links TRBV5-6 to TRBJ2-5; 7 nucleotides agree with TRBD1. Germline V lookup: CDR1 SGHDT, CDR2 YYEEEE. The CDR3 covers 13 residues. With V trimmed by 4 bases and J by 1 base, 1 base remained unmatched. The CDR3 loop is CASSRGRQETQYF. The CDR3 DNA reads as TGTGCCAGCAGCAGGGGGCGCCAAGAGACCCAGTACTTC.

This clone appeared once. Germline is not matched at one junction end, which may reflect a read error. The chain links TRBV25-1 to TRBJ2-5; the D is unclear. Gene TRBJ2-7 matches the end of the DNA better, so the J call may be wrong. The CDR3 extends over 15 amino acids. CDR1 is MGHDK and CDR2 is SYGVNS in the germline V gene. CDR3 in DNA: TGTGTCAGCAGTGAAGTAGCTGGCAGCATCTACGAGCAGTACTTC. It is translated as CVSSEVAGSIYEQYF.